This TCR beta chain was obtained from a study of blood T cell repertoires in COVID-19. Across the whole study: Some COVID-19 samples were acute and others convalescent; all came from the United States, Italy and Spain.

The assay was immunoSEQ multiplex PCR, and TCRdb's table has in-frame clones only and misses some. The sample includes 28,000 or so clones, 88% of them seen just once. The ends lost 8 bases at V and 2 bases at J; junction bases unmatched: 6. From germline, CDR1 is MDHEN and CDR2 SYDVKM. This CDR3 comprises 14 residues. The origin of this receptor is a woman between 45 and 65 years old with active COVID-19. Sample: peripheral blood. The rearrangement links TRBV28 to TRBJ2-1; the match to TRBD2 covers 7 bases. In DNA form, the CDR3 reads TGTGCCAGCGGGGGGGAGGGCGCCTACAATGAGCAGTTCTTC. Protein sequence: CASGGEGAYNEQFF.